The next 24 T cell receptor beta chains were all read from a single sample in a study of T cells in localized non-small cell lung cancer. Assay used: immunoSEQ multiplex PCR; TCRdb lists only in-frame clones, some missing. Here the sample spans over 65,000 clones, approximately 84% being singletons. The specimen comprised peripheral blood, sampled before any cancer treatment. Source of these receptors: a female donor aged 60 or older with stage I lung adenocarcinoma.

In this sample, this clone turned up once. This rearrangement joins TRBV6-1 to TRBJ1-4, with unresolved D. The V gene's germline CDR1 is MNHNS and CDR2 SASEGT. Trimming shortened V by 8 bases and J by 7 bases, and 14 bases separated the two germline ends. The CDR3 covers 13 residues. The CDR3 bases are TGTGCCAGCCACATACACACCCTTGAAAAACTGTTTTTT. This translates into CASHIHTLEKLFF.

The chain carries TRBV5-1 and TRBJ2-7; tentatively, D is TRBD1 (6 bases). With 2 bases removed from V and 4 bases from J, the gap between germline ends came to 7 bases. CDR1 and CDR2 (germline): SGHRS, YFSETQ. The CDR3 covers 12 residues. Here the CDR3 reads CASSFDRYEQYF. The DNA for the CDR3 is TGCGCCAGCAGCTTTGACAGGTACGAGCAGTACTTC. The full variable domain, in which reference TRBV5-1 and TRBJ2-7 provide the parts outside the CDR3, is KAGVTQTPRYLIKTRGQQVTLSCSPISGHRSVSWYQQTPGQGLQFLFEYFSETQRNKGNFPGRFSGRQFSNSRSEMNVSTLELGDSALYLCASSFDRYEQYFGPGTRLTVT.

The chain joins TRBV19 to TRBJ1-4; a weak D match, TRBD1 (5 bases). CDR3 size: 15 residues. V was clipped by 2 bases and J by 0 bases, with 7 bases between them. The germline gives CDR1 LNHDA, CDR2 SQIVND (reference sequence). This CDR3 is CASSITGATNEKLFF. The CDR3 nucleotides are TGTGCCAGTAGTATAACAGGCGCAACTAATGAAAAACTGTTTTTT.

In its sample, this clone was seen a few times. The V and J genes are TRBV5-1 and TRBJ2-3; TRBD1 matches at 8 bases. CDR1 is SGHRS and CDR2 is YFSETQ in the germline V gene. This CDR3 is built from 15 residues. The ends lost 0 bases at V and 7 bases at J; junction bases unmatched: 7. The CDR3 DNA sequence: TGCGCCAGCAGCTTGGAAGGGGCAGGGGGCCATACGCAGTATTTT. Amino acids: CASSLEGAGGHTQYF.

The CDR3 spells CASSVGLAGEQYF. CDR3 DNA sequence: TGTGCCAGCAGCGTTGGACTAGCGGGCGAGCAGTACTTC. The chain links TRBV7-8 to TRBJ2-7, with 11 nucleotides matching TRBD2. This CDR3 has 13 residues. Germline-derived CDR1 and CDR2 are SGHVS and FQNEAQ. With 5 bases clipped from V and 6 bases from J, the junction kept 3 bases outside the gene matches.

J is TRBJ2-5 and V is TRBV21-1; TRBD2, the D gene given by the table, was not confirmed from the DNA. TRBV21-1 is assigned pseudogene status. The CDR3 is made up of 19 amino acids. The CDR3 sequence: CASSKNPSSPGRDSETQYF. In nucleotides, the CDR3 is TGTGCCAGCAGCAAAAATCCCTCAAGTCCAGGCAGGGACTCAGAGACCCAGTACTTC.

The chain combines TRBV19 with TRBJ1-2; 7 bases match TRBD1. Germline values: CDR1 LNHDA, CDR2 SQIVND (reference sequence). This CDR3 spans 17 amino acids. V lost 4 bases, J lost 5 bases, and 16 bases stayed unmatched. The CDR3 is CASSTSAGTESLYGYTF. Written as DNA, the CDR3 is TGTGCCAGTAGTACGTCAGCCGGGACAGAGTCTCTATATGGCTACACCTTC.

CDR3 coding DNA: TGTGCCATCAGTGAGCCGCCAGCGGGGGCCACCTACAATGAGCAGTTCTTC. Its translation: CAISEPPAGATYNEQFF. V is TRBV10-3 and J is TRBJ2-1; TRBD2 matches at 8 bases. V lost 2 bases, J lost 2 bases, and 8 bases stayed unmatched. This CDR3 has 17 residues. Germline V gene lookup returns CDR1 ENHRY and CDR2 SYGVKD.

This chain connects TRBV7-3 to TRBJ2-2; TRBD2 aligns across 13 bases. J lost 3 bases, V lost 4 bases, and 5 bases had no gene match. CDR1 and CDR2 (germline): SGHTA, FQGTGA. This CDR3 has 17 amino acids. The CDR3 DNA sequence: TGTGCCAGCAGCTCCGGACTAGCGGGGGTGGACACCGGGGAGCTGTTTTTT. Protein product: CASSSGLAGVDTGELFF. The full variable domain, rest sourced from reference TRBV7-3 and TRBJ2-2, is GAGVSQTPSNKVTEKGKYVELRCDPISGHTALYWYRQSLGQGPEFLIYFQGTGAADDSGLPNDRFFAVRPEGSVSTLKIQRTERGDSAVYLCASSSGLAGVDTGELFFGEGSRLTVL.

This rearrangement joins TRBV5-1 to TRBJ1-3; 7 nucleotides align to TRBD1. Germline assignment: CDR1 SGHRS and CDR2 YFSETQ. V shed 7 bases, J shed 4 bases, and the junction held 11 bases outside the gene matches. CDR3 length: 15 residues. CDR3 amino acids: CASSPEGAEGNTIYF. CDR3 coding DNA: TGCGCCAGCTCCCCGGAGGGGGCGGAGGGAAACACCATATATTTT.

Concerning this clone: Other DNA variants within this sample encode the same CDR3. The chain uses TRBV19 and TRBJ1-2; D unresolved. CDR3 length: 10 residues. Germline lookup yields CDR1 LNHDA and CDR2 SQIVND (reference sequence). The V end lost 5 bases, the J end lost 8 bases, and 6 bases lay between the germline ends. The CDR3 is CASSDRGYTF. The CDR3 coding sequence is TGTGCCAGTAGTGACCGAGGCTACACCTTC.

The rearrangement links TRBV2 to TRBJ2-7; 7 nucleotides line up with TRBD2. The germline V gene has CDR1 SNHLY and CDR2 FYNNEI. J gave up 9 bases and V 2 bases, and 7 bases lay outside the gene matches. The CDR3 runs 13 residues. The CDR3 loop reads CASSEQGRGVQYF. In DNA, the CDR3 is TGTGCCAGCAGTGAACAGGGCCGGGGGGTGCAGTACTTC.

The V call is TRBV6-6, the J call TRBJ1-1, with D perhaps TRBD1 (5 bases). Looked up from germline, CDR1 is MNHNY and CDR2 is SVGAGI (reference sequence). V gave up 2 bases and J gave up 3 bases, with 10 bases separating them. The CDR3 covers 14 residues. Here the CDR3 reads CASSYGADHTEAFF. The CDR3 DNA reads TGTGCCAGCAGTTACGGGGCGGACCACACTGAAGCTTTCTTT.

The V call is TRBV7-9, the J call TRBJ1-4; tentative D call: TRBD1 (6 bases). Germline CDR1 and CDR2: SEHNR and FQNEAQ (reference sequence). Trimming pared 3 bases from V and 6 bases from J, leaving 11 bases between. This CDR3 region has 14 residues. CDR3 DNA: TGTGCCAGCAGCTTGTACGGGGGCGATGAAAAACTGTTTTTT. Amino acids: CASSLYGGDEKLFF.

The J gene is TRBJ1-6, the V gene TRBV15, with 9 positions matching TRBD1. Germline V lookup: CDR1 LNHNV, CDR2 YYDKDF (reference sequence). The junction had 3 bases not matched to a gene; V was cut back by 0 bases and J by 6 bases. This CDR3 contains 16 residues. As DNA, the CDR3 is TGTGCCACCAGCAGAGATAGGGACAGGGCTAATTCACCCCTCCACTTT. The encoded protein is CATSRDRDRANSPLHF. The full variable domain, rest sourced from reference TRBV15 and TRBJ1-6, is DAMVIQNPRYQVTQFGKPVTLSCSQTLNHNVMYWYQQKSSQAPKLLFHYYDKDFNNEADTPDNFQSRRPNTSFCFLDIRSPGLGDTAMYLCATSRDRDRANSPLHFGNGTRLTVT.

The gene calls are TRBV2 and TRBJ1-1, with D possibly being TRBD1 (5 bases). The V gene lost 7 bases and the J gene lost 10 bases, with 19 bases spanning the gap. Germline loops: CDR1 SNHLY, CDR2 FYNNEI. The CDR3 is 13 amino acids. In DNA form, the CDR3 reads TGTGCCAGCACAGTTGGGGCCGGGCCCCGAGCTTTCTTT. Amino acid sequence: CASTVGAGPRAFF.

The J gene is TRBJ2-7, the V gene TRBV6-5; TRBD1 is a possible D gene (5 bases). Between the trimmed V and J ends, which lost 7 bases and 5 bases, there was a span of 15 bases. CDR3 length equals 13 residues. Germline CDR1 is MNHEY and CDR2 is SVGAGI. The CDR3 spells CASISGQGHEQYF. The CDR3 DNA is TGTGCCAGCATCTCCGGGCAGGGCCACGAGCAGTACTTC.

V gene TRBV9 combines with J gene TRBJ2-3; possibly TRBD1 for D (6 bases). The CDR3 totals 16 residues. Germline V gene lookup returns CDR1 SGDLS and CDR2 YYNGEE. Between the trimmed V and J ends, which lost 0 bases and 3 bases, there was a span of 14 bases. The CDR3 protein is CASSVEGVPRTDTQYF. CDR3 bases: TGTGCCAGCAGCGTAGAGGGGGTACCCAGGACAGATACGCAGTATTTT.

The gene calls are TRBV7-9 and TRBJ2-1, with 8 positions matching TRBD2. This CDR3 has 16 amino acids. V shed 5 bases and J 5 bases; nucleotides not matched to a gene: 11. Germline loops: CDR1 SEHNR, CDR2 FQNEAQ (reference sequence). CDR3 region: CASSPAGGLIHNEQFF. The DNA for the CDR3 is TGTGCCAGCAGCCCCGCGGGGGGTCTAATTCACAATGAGCAGTTCTTC.

This chain links TRBV6-1 with TRBJ2-7, with 9 bases lining up with TRBD1. V lost 4 bases to trimming and J lost 5 bases; unmatched junction nucleotides: 9. This CDR3 region has 15 residues. Germline values: CDR1 MNHNS, CDR2 SASEGT. The CDR3 DNA sequence: TGTGCCAGCAGTGTCTCTCCCGGACAGGGGAACGAGCAGTACTTC. Encoded protein: CASSVSPGQGNEQYF.

This clone was detected a few times. The chain joins TRBV7-9 to TRBJ2-3, with D tentatively TRBD2 (6 bases). Germline CDR1 and CDR2: SEHNR and FQNEAQ (reference sequence). V was trimmed by 5 bases and J by 2 bases, leaving 20 bases between them. The CDR3 spans 17 residues. The CDR3 sequence is CASSQQPTRGPTDTQYF. The CDR3 region has the DNA TGTGCCAGCAGCCAACAACCGACTAGAGGCCCCACAGATACGCAGTATTTT.

This CDR3 reads CASSLKFRKDRVSYNEQFF. The DNA of the CDR3 is TGTGCCAGCAGCTTAAAATTCCGTAAAGACAGGGTATCGTACAATGAGCAGTTCTTC. V is TRBV11-3 and J is TRBJ2-1; 7 bases map to TRBD1. CDR1 and CDR2 (germline): SGHNT, YENEEA. The CDR3 loop spans 19 amino acids. V shed 2 bases, J shed 4 bases, and the junction held 17 bases outside the gene matches. The full variable domain, completed using reference TRBV11-3 and TRBJ2-1, is EAGVVQSPRYKIIEKKQPVAFWCNPISGHNTLYWYLQNLGQGPELLIRYENEEAVDDSQLPKDRFSAERLKGVDSTLKIQPAELGDSAVYLCASSLKFRKDRVSYNEQFFGPGTRLTVL.

This clone has more than one count but fewer than ten. J is TRBJ1-1 and V is TRBV28, with D hard to call. This CDR3 contains 17 residues. V lost 5 bases and J 0 bases, leaving 19 bases between the germline ends. CDR1 MDHEN and CDR2 SYDVKM come from the germline V gene. The CDR3 DNA follows: TGTGCCAGCAGTCCCCCCCCCTCCGGAGTTATGAACACTGAAGCTTTCTTT. Protein sequence: CASSPPPSGVMNTEAFF.

This chain connects TRBV6-6 to TRBJ2-7; D possibly uses TRBD1 or TRBD2 (5 bases each). Germline values: CDR1 MNHNY, CDR2 SVGAGI (reference sequence). CDR3 length: 15 residues. The V end lost 0 bases, the J end lost 6 bases, and 15 bases lay between the germline ends. DNA for the CDR3: TGTGCCAGCAGTTACTCGGGACGTCCGCCGGTCGAGCAGTACTTC. Protein sequence: CASSYSGRPPVEQYF.